This note documents a single T cell receptor beta chain sequence. This sample stems from a study of blood T cell repertoires in COVID-19. Study overall: Some COVID-19 samples were acute and others convalescent; all came from the United States, Italy and Spain. T cells, B-cell-depleted T cells, or PBMCs provided the cDNA or gDNA that served as material.

In the study's own analysis: Estimates of nucleated cell counts were drawn from the amplification of reference gene primers. Assay used: immunoSEQ multiplex PCR; TCRdb lists only in-frame clones, some missing. Clonal size and the V and J genes are those of that table, whereas D and trimming came from the DNA. Here the sample spans approximately 120,000 clones, 65% to 90% being singletons. Trimming shortened V by 1 base and J by 4 bases, and 7 bases separated the two germline ends. The CDR3 runs 13 residues. The germline V gene has CDR1 MNHNS and CDR2 SASEGT. The clonotype was recovered from an older man with active or convalescent COVID-19. Sequenced sample: peripheral blood. This sequence joins TRBV6-1 and TRBJ1-2, with D unclear. This CDR3 reads CASSEGGIYGYTF. In nucleotides, the CDR3 is TGTGCCAGCAGTGAAGGCGGGATCTATGGCTACACCTTC.